This TCR beta chain was documented in a study of spatial heterogeneity in lung cancer. About the research overall: Consistent detection of more beta-chain than alpha-chain sequences was observed. There was a strong correlation between the counts of TCR transcripts measured in tumor regions and a T cell transcriptional module score that was calculated from matched bulk RNA-seq.

This clonotype was counted at least ten times. The target antigen is unknown. Study-level results: Tumor mutation count correlated with how many alpha and beta TCRs expanded intratumorally.

This sample's time point: sample taken at primary tumor resection. The donor population consisted of approximately 70 patients with untreated, early-stage non-small cell lung cancer. Each CDR3 protein gets one entry after TCRdb re-called the 5' RACE reads with MiXCR. The table lists 7,200 or so distinct CDR3 sequences, approximately 12% of them singletons. The CDR3 contains 15 residues. Trimming stripped 5 bases from V and 4 bases from J, with 15 bases between. The chain has TRBV12-3 or TRBV12-4 and TRBJ1-5; tentative D call: TRBD1 (5 bases). Source: lung tumor tissue, taken at surgery. This TCR came from a male donor with early-stage non-small cell lung cancer. CDR3 sequence: CASSPRGGGNQPQHF. The CDR3, as DNA: TGTGCCAGCAGTCCACGGGGGGGTGGTAATCAGCCCCAGCATTTT.